This T cell receptor (beta chain) came from a study of PD-1 blockade in classical Hodgkin lymphoma. There are 13 residues in the CDR3. Trimming took 5 bases from V and 3 from J, leaving 11 bases between them. The germline V gene encodes CDR1 MNHEY and CDR2 SVGAGI. Study outcomes and limitations: Newly diagnosed patients reportedly trailed healthy donors in baseline TCR diversity. Complete responders entered with baseline diversity on par with newly diagnosed patients, the results showed.

The table came from immunoSEQ multiplex PCR; TCRdb's copy has only in-frame clones and leaves some out. The table shows around 42,000 clones, with 70% to 80% occurring only once. About this clone itself: Its target is not known.

All patients relapsed after autologous stem cell transplantation, and brentuximab vedotin exposure varied. The sequence was collected from a human donor with classical Hodgkin lymphoma. The rearrangement links TRBV6-5 to TRBJ2-7; D unclear. The input for sequencing was peripheral blood mononuclear cells (PBMCs), taken at baseline. CDR3 amino acids: CASSKGIRYEQYF. In DNA form, the CDR3 reads TGTGCCAGCAGTAAGGGTATCCGCTACGAGCAGTACTTC.